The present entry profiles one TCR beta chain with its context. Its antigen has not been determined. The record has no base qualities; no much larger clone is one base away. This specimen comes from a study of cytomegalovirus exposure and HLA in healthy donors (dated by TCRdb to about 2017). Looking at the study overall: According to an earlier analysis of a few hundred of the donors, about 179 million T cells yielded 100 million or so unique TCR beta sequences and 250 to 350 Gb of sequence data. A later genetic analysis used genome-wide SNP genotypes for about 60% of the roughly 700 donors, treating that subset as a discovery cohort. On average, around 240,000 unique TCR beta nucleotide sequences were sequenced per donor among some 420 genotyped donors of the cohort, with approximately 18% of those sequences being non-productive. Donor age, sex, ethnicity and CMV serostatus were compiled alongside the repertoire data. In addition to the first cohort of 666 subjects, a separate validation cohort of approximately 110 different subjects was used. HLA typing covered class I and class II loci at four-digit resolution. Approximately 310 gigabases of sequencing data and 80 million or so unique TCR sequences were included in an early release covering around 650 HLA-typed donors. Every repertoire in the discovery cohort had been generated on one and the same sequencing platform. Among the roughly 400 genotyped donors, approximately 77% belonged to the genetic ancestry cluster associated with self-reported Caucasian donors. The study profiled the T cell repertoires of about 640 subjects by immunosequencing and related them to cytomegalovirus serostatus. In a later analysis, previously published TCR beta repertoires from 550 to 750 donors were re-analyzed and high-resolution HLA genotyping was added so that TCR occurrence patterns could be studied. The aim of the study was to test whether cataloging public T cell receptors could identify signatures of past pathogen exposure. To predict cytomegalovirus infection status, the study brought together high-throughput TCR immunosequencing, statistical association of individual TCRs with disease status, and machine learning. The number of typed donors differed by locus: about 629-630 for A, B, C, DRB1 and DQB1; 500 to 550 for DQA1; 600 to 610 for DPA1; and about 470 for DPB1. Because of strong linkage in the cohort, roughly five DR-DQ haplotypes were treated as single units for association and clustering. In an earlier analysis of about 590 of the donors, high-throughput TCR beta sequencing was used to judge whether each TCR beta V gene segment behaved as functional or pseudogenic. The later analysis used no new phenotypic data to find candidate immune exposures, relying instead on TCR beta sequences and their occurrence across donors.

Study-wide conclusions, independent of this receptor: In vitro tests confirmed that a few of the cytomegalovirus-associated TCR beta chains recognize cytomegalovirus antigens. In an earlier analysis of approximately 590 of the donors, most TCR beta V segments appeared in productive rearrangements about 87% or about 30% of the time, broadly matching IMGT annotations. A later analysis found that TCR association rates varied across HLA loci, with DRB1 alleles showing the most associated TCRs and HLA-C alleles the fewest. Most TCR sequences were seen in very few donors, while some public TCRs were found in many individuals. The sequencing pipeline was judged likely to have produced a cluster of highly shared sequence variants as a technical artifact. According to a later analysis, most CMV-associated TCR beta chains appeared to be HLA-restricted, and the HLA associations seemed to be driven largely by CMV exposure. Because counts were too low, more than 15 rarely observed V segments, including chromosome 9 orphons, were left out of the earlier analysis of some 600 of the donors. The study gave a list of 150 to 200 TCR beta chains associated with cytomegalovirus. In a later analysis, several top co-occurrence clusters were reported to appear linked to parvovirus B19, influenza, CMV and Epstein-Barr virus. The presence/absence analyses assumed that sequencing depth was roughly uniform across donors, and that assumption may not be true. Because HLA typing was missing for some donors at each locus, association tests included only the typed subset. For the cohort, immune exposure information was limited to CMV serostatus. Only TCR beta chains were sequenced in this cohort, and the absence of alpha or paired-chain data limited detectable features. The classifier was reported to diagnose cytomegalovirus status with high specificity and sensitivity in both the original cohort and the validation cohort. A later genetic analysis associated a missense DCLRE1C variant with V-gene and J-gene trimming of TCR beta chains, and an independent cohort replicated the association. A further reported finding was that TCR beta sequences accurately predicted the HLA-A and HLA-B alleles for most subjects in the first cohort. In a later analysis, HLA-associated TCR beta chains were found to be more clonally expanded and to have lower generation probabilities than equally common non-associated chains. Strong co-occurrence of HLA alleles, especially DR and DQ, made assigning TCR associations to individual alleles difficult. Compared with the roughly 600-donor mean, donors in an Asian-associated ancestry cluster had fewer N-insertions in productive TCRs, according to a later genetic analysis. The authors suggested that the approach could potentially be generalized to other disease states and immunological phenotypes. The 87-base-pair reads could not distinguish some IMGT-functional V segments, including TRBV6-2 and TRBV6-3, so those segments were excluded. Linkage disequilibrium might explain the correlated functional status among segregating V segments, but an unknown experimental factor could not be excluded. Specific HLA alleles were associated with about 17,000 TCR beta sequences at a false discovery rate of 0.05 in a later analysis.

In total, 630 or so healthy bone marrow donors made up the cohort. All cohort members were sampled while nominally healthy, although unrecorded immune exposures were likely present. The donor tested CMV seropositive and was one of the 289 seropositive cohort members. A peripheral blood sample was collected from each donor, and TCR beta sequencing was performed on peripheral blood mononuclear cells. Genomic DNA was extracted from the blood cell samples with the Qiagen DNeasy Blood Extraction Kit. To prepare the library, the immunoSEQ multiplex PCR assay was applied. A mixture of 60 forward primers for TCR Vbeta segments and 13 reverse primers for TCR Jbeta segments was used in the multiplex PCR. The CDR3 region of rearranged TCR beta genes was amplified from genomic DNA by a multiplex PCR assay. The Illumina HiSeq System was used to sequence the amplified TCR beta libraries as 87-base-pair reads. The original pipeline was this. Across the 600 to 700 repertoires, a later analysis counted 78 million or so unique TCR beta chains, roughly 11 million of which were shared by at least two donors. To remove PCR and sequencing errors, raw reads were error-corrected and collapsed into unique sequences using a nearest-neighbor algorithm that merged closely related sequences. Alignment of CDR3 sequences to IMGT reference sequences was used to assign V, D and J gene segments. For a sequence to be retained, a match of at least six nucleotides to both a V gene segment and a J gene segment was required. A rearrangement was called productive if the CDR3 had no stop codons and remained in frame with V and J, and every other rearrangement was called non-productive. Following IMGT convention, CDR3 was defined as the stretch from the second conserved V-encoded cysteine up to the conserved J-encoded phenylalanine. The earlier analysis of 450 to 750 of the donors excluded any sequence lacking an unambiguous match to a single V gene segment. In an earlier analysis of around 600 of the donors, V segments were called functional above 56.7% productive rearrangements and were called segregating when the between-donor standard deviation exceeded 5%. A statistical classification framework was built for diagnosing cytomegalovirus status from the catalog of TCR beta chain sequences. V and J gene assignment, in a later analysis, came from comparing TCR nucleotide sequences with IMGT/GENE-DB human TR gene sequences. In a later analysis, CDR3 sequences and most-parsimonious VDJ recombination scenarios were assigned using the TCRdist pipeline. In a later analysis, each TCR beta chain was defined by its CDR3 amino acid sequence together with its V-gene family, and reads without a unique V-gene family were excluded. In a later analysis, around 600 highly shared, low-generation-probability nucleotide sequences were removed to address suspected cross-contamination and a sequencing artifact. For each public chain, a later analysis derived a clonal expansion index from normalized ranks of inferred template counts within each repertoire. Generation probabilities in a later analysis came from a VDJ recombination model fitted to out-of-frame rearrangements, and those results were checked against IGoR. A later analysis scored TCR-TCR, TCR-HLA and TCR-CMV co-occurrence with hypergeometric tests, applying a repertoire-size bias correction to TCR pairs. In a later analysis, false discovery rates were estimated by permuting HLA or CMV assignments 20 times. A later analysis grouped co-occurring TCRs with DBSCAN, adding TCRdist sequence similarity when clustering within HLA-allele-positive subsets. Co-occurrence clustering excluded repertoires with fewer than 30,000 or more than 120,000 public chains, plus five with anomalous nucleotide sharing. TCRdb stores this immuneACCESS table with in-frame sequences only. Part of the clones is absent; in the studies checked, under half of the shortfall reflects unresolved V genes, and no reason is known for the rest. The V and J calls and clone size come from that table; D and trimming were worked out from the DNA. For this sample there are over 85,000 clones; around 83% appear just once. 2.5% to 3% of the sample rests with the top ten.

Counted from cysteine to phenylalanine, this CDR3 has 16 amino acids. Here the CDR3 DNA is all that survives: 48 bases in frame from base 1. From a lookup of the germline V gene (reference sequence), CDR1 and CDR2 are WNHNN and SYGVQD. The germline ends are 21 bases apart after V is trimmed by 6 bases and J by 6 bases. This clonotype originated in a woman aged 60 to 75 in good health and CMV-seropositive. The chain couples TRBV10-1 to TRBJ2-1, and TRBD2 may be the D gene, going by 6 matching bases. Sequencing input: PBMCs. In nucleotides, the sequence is TGCGCCAGCAGCGTCAGTAGCGGCTGGGGAGTCAATGAGCAGTTCTTC. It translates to CASSVSSGWGVNEQFF.